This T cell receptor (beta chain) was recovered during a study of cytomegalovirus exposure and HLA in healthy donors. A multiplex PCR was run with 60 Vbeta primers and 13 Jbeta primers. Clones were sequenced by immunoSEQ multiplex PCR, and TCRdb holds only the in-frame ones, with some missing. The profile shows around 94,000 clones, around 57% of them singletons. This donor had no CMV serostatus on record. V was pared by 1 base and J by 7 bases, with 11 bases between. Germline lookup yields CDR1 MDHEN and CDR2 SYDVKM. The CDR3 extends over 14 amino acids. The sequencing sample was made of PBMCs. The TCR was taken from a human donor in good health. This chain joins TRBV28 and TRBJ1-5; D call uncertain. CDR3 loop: CASSLLGLGQPQHF. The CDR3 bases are TGTGCCAGCAGTTTATTGGGTCTGGGCCAGCCCCAGCATTTT.